The clone carrying this T cell receptor beta chain turned up a few times. Its antigen is as yet unknown. V was cut by 0 bases and J by 0 bases, with 6 bases left in between. The CDR3 loop spans 15 amino acids. Germline V lookup: CDR1 LGHNA, CDR2 YNFKEQ. The data are from a study of identical twins. Findings and caveats of the study: When twins shared out-of-frame alpha sequences, those sequences had excess low generation probability. Memory repertoires showed no such pattern, whereas abundant cord blood beta clonotypes carried fewer insertions. Excess twin sharing in beta out-of-frame sequences was weaker.

MiXCR, run by TCRdb on the 5' RACE reads, gives a single entry per CDR3 protein. The data show 1.5 million to 2 million distinct CDR3 sequences, roughly a third seen once. Healthy Caucasians made up all donors. Sequenced input: cord blood. V usage is TRBV4-2 and J usage is TRBJ1-3, with a weak D call TRBD1 (5 bases). The receptor comes from a newborn girl in good health. CDR3 DNA: TGTGCCAGCAGCCAAGATGGGGGCTCTGGAAACACCATATATTTT. Amino acids: CASSQDGGSGNTIYF.